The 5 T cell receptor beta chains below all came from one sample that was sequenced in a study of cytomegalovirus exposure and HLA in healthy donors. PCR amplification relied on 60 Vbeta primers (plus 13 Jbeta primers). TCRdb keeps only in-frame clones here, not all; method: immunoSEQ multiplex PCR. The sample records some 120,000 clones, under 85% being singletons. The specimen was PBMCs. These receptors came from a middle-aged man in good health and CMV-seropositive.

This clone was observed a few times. The chain's CDR3 is CASLRSRSSGANVLTF. The CDR3 nucleotides are TGTGCCAGTTTGAGATCCCGAAGCTCTGGGGCCAACGTCCTGACTTTC. This chain joins TRBV19 and TRBJ2-6; D call uncertain. Trimming removed 8 bases at V and 0 bases at J, with 14 bases between. The CDR3 is 16 amino acids. From germline, CDR1 is LNHDA and CDR2 SQIVND (reference sequence). Using reference TRBV19 and TRBJ2-6 for the parts outside the CDR3, the full variable domain is DGGITQSPKYLFRKEGQNVTLSCEQNLNHDAMYWYRQDPGQGLRLIYYSQIVNDFQKGDIAEGYSVSREKKESFPLTVTSAQKNPTAFYLCASLRSRSSGANVLTFGAGSRLTVL.

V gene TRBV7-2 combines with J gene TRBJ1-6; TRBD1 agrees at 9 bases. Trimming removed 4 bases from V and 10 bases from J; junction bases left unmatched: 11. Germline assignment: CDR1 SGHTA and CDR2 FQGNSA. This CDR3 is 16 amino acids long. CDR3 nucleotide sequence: TGTGCCAGCAGCTCCACTGGACAGGGGAATGGGTCACCCCTCCACTTT. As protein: CASSSTGQGNGSPLHF.

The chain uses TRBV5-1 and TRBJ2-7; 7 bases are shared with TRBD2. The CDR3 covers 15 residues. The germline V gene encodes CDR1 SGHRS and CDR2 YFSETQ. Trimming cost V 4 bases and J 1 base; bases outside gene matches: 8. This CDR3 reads CASSTLGGGSYEQYF. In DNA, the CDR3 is TGCGCCAGCAGCACTCTGGGGGGGGGATCCTACGAGCAGTACTTC.

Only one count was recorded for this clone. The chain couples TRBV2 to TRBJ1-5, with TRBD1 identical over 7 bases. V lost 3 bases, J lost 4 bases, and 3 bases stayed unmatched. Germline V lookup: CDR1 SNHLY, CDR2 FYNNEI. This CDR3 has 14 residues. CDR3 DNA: TGTGCCAGCAGTGACTCAGGGGGTAATCAGCCCCAGCATTTT. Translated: CASSDSGGNQPQHF.

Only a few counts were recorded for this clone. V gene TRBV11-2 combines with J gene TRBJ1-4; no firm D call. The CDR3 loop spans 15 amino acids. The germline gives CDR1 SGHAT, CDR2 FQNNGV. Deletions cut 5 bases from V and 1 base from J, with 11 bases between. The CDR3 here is CASSPLGGTNEKLFF. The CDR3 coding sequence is TGTGCCAGCAGCCCATTAGGAGGAACTAATGAAAAACTGTTTTTT.